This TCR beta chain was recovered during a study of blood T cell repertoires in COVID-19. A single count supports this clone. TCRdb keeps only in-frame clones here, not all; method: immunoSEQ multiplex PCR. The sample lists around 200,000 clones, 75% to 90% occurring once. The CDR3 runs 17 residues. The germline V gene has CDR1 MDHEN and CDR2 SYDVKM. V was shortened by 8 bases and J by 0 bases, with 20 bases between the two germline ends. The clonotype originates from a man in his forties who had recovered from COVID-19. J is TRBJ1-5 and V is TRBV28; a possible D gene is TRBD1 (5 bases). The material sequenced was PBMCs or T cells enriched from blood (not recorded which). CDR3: CASLRRQGSSSNQPQHF. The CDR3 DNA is TGTGCCAGCCTCCGCCGGCAGGGCAGCTCTAGCAATCAGCCCCAGCATTTT.